Below, 32 T cell receptor beta chains from the same sample are listed, as sequenced in a study of control samples from healthy donors and cancer patients. The method was immunoSEQ multiplex PCR; TCRdb's version includes in-frame clones alone and lacks a portion of them. The sample shows about 150,000 clones, 93% of them seen only once. The sample consisted of blood. The receptors here all came from a man aged 50 or older in good health.

This chain connects TRBV2 to TRBJ2-1; D not resolved. CDR1 and CDR2 (germline): SNHLY, FYNNEI. V was clipped by 7 bases and J by 0 bases, with 13 bases between them. CDR3 length equals 15 residues. In DNA, the CDR3 is TGTGCCAGCAAGTGGCGGATTAGCTCCTACAATGAGCAGTTCTTC. Translation gives CASKWRISSYNEQFF.

The chain employs TRBV27 and TRBJ2-7, with TRBD1 identical over 12 bases. The length of the CDR3 is 17 residues. V gave up 2 bases and J gave up 1 base; unmatched junction bases: 6. CDR1 is MNHEY and CDR2 is SMNVEV in the germline V gene (reference sequence). The CDR3 sequence is CASSLGWGQGASYEQYF. As DNA, the CDR3 is TGTGCCAGCAGTTTAGGGTGGGGACAGGGGGCATCCTACGAGCAGTACTTC.

This clone occurred a few times. This rearrangement joins TRBV10-1 to TRBJ2-3; D unresolved. Germline V gene data show CDR1 as WNHNN and CDR2 as SYGVQD (reference sequence). V was shortened by 1 base and J by 4 bases, with 9 bases between the two germline ends. The CDR3 totals 14 residues. CDR3 sequence (DNA): TGCGCCAGCAGTGAGTTGGGCTCGCCAGATACGCAGTATTTT. This translates into CASSELGSPDTQYF.

The chain joins TRBV6-2 or TRBV6-3 to TRBJ1-2, with 8 bases fitting TRBD1. J lost 8 bases, V lost 1 base, and 9 bases had no gene match. The CDR3 runs to 15 residues. Looked up from germline, CDR1 is MNHEY and CDR2 is SVGEGT. CDR3 in DNA: TGTGCCAGCAGTTACTTAGGGACAGGAGCTACGGGCTACACCTTC. Translating gives CASSYLGTGATGYTF.

V gene TRBV6-1 combines with J gene TRBJ1-2; D gene ambiguous. CDR3 size: 15 residues. The germline gives CDR1 MNHNS, CDR2 SASEGT. V lost 1 base and J 0 bases, leaving 9 bases between the germline ends. CDR3 in DNA: TGTGCCAGCAGTGAAGGGTGGGGAGCTAACTATGGCTACACCTTC. Residues: CASSEGWGANYGYTF.

The chain joins TRBV3-1 (or the pseudogene TRBV3-2) to TRBJ1-1, with D perhaps TRBD1 (6 bases). V shed 0 bases and J shed 2 bases, with 10 bases lying between them. Germline V lookup: CDR1 LGHDT, CDR2 YNNKEL (reference sequence). The CDR3 consists of 15 residues. Written as DNA, the CDR3 is TGTGCCAGCAGCCAAGATTGGGGGGGCAACACTGAAGCTTTCTTT. This encodes CASSQDWGGNTEAFF.

CDR3 DNA: TGCGCCAGCAGTCAATCCCCTAAAACAGGGACCGAGCAGTACTTC. This sequence encodes CASSQSPKTGTEQYF. The genes are TRBV23-1 and TRBJ2-7; maybe TRBD1 (6 bases). TRBV23-1 is flagged as an ORF with uncertain function. V was clipped by 0 bases and J by 6 bases, with 15 bases between them. CDR3 length equals 15 residues.

The chain uses TRBV30 and TRBJ2-5; tentatively, D is TRBD1 or TRBD2 (5 bases each). The CDR3 runs to 14 residues. Trimming removed 3 bases from V and 4 bases from J, with 15 bases in between. Per the germline V gene, CDR1 is GTSNPN and CDR2 is SVGIG (reference sequence). The CDR3 loop is CAWREMGVLETQYF. In DNA, the CDR3 is TGTGCCTGGAGGGAAATGGGGGTATTAGAGACCCAGTACTTC.

V and J are TRBV5-1 and TRBJ2-2, with D unresolved. The CDR3 loop spans 15 amino acids. V lost 0 bases, J lost 0 bases, and 6 bases lay in between. The germline V gene has CDR1 SGHRS and CDR2 YFSETQ. The CDR3 nucleotides read TGCGCCAGCAGCTTGGTGGGATCGAACACCGGGGAGCTGTTTTTT. Translation gives CASSLVGSNTGELFF. The full variable domain, with the rest looked up from reference TRBV5-1 and TRBJ2-2, is KAGVTQTPRYLIKTRGQQVTLSCSPISGHRSVSWYQQTPGQGLQFLFEYFSETQRNKGNFPGRFSGRQFSNSRSEMNVSTLELGDSALYLCASSLVGSNTGELFFGEGSRLTVL.

In this sample, this clone turned up a few times. The genes are TRBV7-9 and TRBJ2-7, with 8 bases lining up with TRBD2. CDR1 SEHNR and CDR2 FQNEAQ come from the germline V gene (reference sequence). The CDR3 runs 14 residues. J was trimmed by 4 bases and V by 4 bases; bases with no gene match: 6. The CDR3 DNA sequence: TGTGCCAGCAGCTCTTGGACTAGCAAGTACGAGCAGTACTTC. Encoded protein: CASSSWTSKYEQYF. The variable domain in full, with the rest retrieved from reference TRBV7-9 and TRBJ2-7, is DTGVSQNPRHKITKRGQNVTFRCDPISEHNRLYWYRQTLGQGPEFLTYFQNEAQLEKSRLLSDRFSAERPKGSFSTLEIQRTEQGDSAMYLCASSSWTSKYEQYFGPGTRLTVT.

The chain combines TRBV5-1 with TRBJ2-7; a possible D gene is TRBD1 (6 bases). Per germline, CDR1 SGHRS and CDR2 YFSETQ. The V end was cut by 1 base, the J end by 3 bases, with 11 bases between. The CDR3 extends over 14 amino acids. The CDR3 spells CASSLNRDNYEQYF. CDR3 coding DNA: TGCGCCAGCAGCTTGAATCGGGACAACTACGAGCAGTACTTC.

The genes are TRBV28 and TRBJ2-5; 8 bases map to TRBD2. The CDR3 runs to 13 residues. In germline, CDR1 is MDHEN, CDR2 SYDVKM. V was clipped by 6 bases and J by 5 bases; unmatched bases: 5. CDR3 coding DNA: TGTGCCAGCAGAGGGACTAGACGGGAGACCCAGTACTTC. Its translation: CASRGTRRETQYF.

This chain uses TRBV18 with TRBJ2-1; TRBD2 matches at 8 bases. V lost 6 bases and J lost 7; bases outside the gene matches: 11. Germline CDR1 reads KGHSH; CDR2 reads LQKENI. This CDR3 contains 15 residues. The CDR3 sequence is CASSGLAGGYNEQFF. The CDR3 region has the DNA TGTGCCAGCTCCGGACTAGCTGGGGGCTATAATGAGCAGTTCTTC.

The chain has TRBV5-6 and TRBJ1-4, with 7 bases aligning to TRBD1. V gave up 2 bases and J gave up 2 bases; unmatched junction bases: 3. The CDR3 runs 15 residues. Germline V CDR1 and CDR2: SGHDT, YYEEEE. The CDR3 nucleotides are TGTGCCAGCAGCTTACAGGGGATCACTAATGAAAAACTGTTTTTT. It encodes CASSLQGITNEKLFF.

This clone was observed a single time. The V gene is TRBV6-5, the J gene TRBJ1-3; D perhaps matches TRBD1 (6 bases). V was trimmed by 6 bases and J by 2 bases, leaving 14 bases between them. The CDR3 extends over 15 amino acids. The germline V gene encodes CDR1 MNHEY and CDR2 SVGAGI. CDR3 region: CASSPHTGPGNTIYF. The DNA for the CDR3 is TGTGCCAGCAGCCCCCATACAGGGCCTGGAAACACCATATATTTT.

The CDR3 bases are TGTGCCAGCAGTGCCACCGGGACAAATTTTAATTCACCCCTCCACTTT. Amino acids: CASSATGTNFNSPLHF. The chain couples TRBV6-1 to TRBJ1-6; D is possibly TRBD1 (6 bases). Trimming removed 4 bases at V and 6 bases at J, with 16 bases between. In germline, CDR1 is MNHNS, CDR2 SASEGT. This CDR3 has 16 amino acids.

The chain recombines TRBV3-1 (or the pseudogene TRBV3-2) with TRBJ1-3, with D hard to call. Germline loops: CDR1 LGHDT, CDR2 YNNKEL (reference sequence). The CDR3 totals 14 residues. The V end lost 4 bases, the J end lost 2 bases, and 9 bases lay between the germline ends. For the CDR3, the DNA is TGTGCCAGCAGCCTCCCGGGGACTGGAAACACCATATATTTT. This gives the protein CASSLPGTGNTIYF.

The V and J genes are TRBV5-5 and TRBJ2-5; possible D gene TRBD1, 5 bases. Trimming removed 0 bases at V and 7 bases at J, with 7 bases between. Per the germline V gene, CDR1 is SGHKS and CDR2 is YYEKEE (reference sequence). This CDR3 is 12 amino acids long. DNA for the CDR3: TGTGCCAGCAGCTTGGCAACAGGGACCCAGTACTTC. Amino acid sequence: CASSLATGTQYF.

The rearrangement joins TRBV2 to TRBJ1-5, with no clear D. Trimming shortened V by 5 bases and J by 0 bases, and 11 bases separated the two germline ends. Germline V lookup: CDR1 SNHLY, CDR2 FYNNEI. CDR3 length equals 15 residues. CDR3 bases: TGTGCCAGCAGTTTGAATTCTCCTAGCAATCAGCCCCAGCATTTT. This encodes CASSLNSPSNQPQHF.

The chain joins TRBV5-1 to TRBJ2-5; 9 positions match TRBD1. The V segment lost 4 bases and the J segment 4 bases; nucleotides outside the gene matches: 8. The CDR3 has 15 residues. Germline V gene lookup returns CDR1 SGHRS and CDR2 YFSETQ. The chain's CDR3 is CASSLTGGSAETQYF. The CDR3 DNA reads as TGCGCCAGCAGCCTCACAGGGGGCTCGGCAGAGACCCAGTACTTC.

This chain connects TRBV2 to TRBJ1-1; D might be TRBD1 (5 bases). V was shortened by 9 bases and J by 5 bases, with 13 bases between the two germline ends. This CDR3 contains 12 residues. Germline V gene sequence: CDR1 SNHLY, CDR2 FYNNEI. CDR3 bases: TGTGCCAGTAGTATAGGGGAAACTGAAGCTTTCTTT. Protein sequence: CASSIGETEAFF.

The chain carries TRBV5-4 and TRBJ1-1; the D is unclear. Germline V gene data show CDR1 as SGHNT and CDR2 as YYREEE (reference sequence). V dropped 4 bases and J dropped 7 bases, with 14 bases sitting between them. This CDR3 has 13 residues. CDR3 nucleotide sequence: TGTGCCAGCAGCCCGGATCTCGGGGTTGAAGCTTTCTTT. Translating gives CASSPDLGVEAFF.

The rearrangement links TRBV2 to TRBJ1-1; D might be TRBD1 (6 bases). The germline V and J ends were trimmed by 8 bases and 4 bases, with 14 bases remaining between them. Germline V gene data show CDR1 as SNHLY and CDR2 as FYNNEI. CDR3 length equals 13 residues. The CDR3 nucleotides are TGTGCCAGCGCCTTAGGGGGAGGCACTGAAGCTTTCTTT. Its protein product is CASALGGGTEAFF.

The J gene is TRBJ2-3, the V gene TRBV9, with D unresolved. The CDR3 contains 10 residues. From germline, CDR1 is SGDLS and CDR2 YYNGEE. This CDR3 is CTTGTDTQYF. The CDR3, as DNA: TGTACTACAGGCACAGATACGCAGTATTTT.

The chain couples TRBV11-2 to TRBJ2-2, with D possibly being TRBD1 or TRBD2 (5 bases each). The germline V gene encodes CDR1 SGHAT and CDR2 FQNNGV. Trimming shortened V by 8 bases and J by 5 bases, and 15 bases separated the two germline ends. The CDR3 contains 14 residues. DNA of the CDR3: TGTGCCAGCGAAGGGACGAGAGGAACCGGGGAGCTGTTTTTT. The encoded protein is CASEGTRGTGELFF.

The chain uses TRBV27 and TRBJ2-3; weak D call: TRBD2 (6 bases). There are 15 residues in the CDR3. Trimming shortened V by 6 bases and J by 7 bases, and 20 bases separated the two germline ends. CDR1 is MNHEY, CDR2 SMNVEV, per germline (reference sequence). The DNA for the CDR3 is TGTGCCAGCAGGGGAGGACCTACCAACCCAAATACGCAGTATTTT. This gives the protein CASRGGPTNPNTQYF.

The CDR3, as DNA: TGTGCCAGCAGGATGGGCTTTAGGAAGAACACTGAAGCTTTCTTT. This encodes CASRMGFRKNTEAFF. V is TRBV27 and J is TRBJ1-1; unclear D gene. Germline V gives CDR1 MNHEY, CDR2 SMNVEV (reference sequence). This CDR3 contains 15 residues. The V end lost 6 bases, the J end lost 1 base, and 15 bases lay between the germline ends.

The rearrangement uses TRBV19 and TRBJ1-4; D is ambiguous. V shed 6 bases and J shed 7 bases, with 12 bases lying between them. Germline lookup yields CDR1 LNHDA and CDR2 SQIVND (reference sequence). This CDR3 region has 13 residues. For the CDR3, the DNA is TGTGCCAGTAGAAGAGAGCAGATTGAAAAACTGTTTTTT. This gives the protein CASRREQIEKLFF. Together with reference TRBV19 and TRBJ1-4, the CDR3 gives the full variable domain: DGGITQSPKYLFRKEGQNVTLSCEQNLNHDAMYWYRQDPGQGLRLIYYSQIVNDFQKGDIAEGYSVSREKKESFPLTVTSAQKNPTAFYLCASRREQIEKLFFGSGTQLSVL.

This clone showed up just once. This chain connects TRBV6-1 to TRBJ1-5; D not certain. Trimming removed 0 bases from V and 7 bases from J, with 10 bases in between. CDR1 and CDR2 (germline): MNHNS, SASEGT. The CDR3 length is 14 residues. The CDR3 region has the DNA TGTGCCAGCAGTGAAGCGCGCCAGAACCAGCCCCAGCATTTT. This gives the protein CASSEARQNQPQHF.

V is TRBV7-2 and J is TRBJ2-1; 7 bases fit TRBD2. The CDR3 length is 17 residues. V shed 1 base and J 0 bases; nucleotides not matched to a gene: 6. CDR1 and CDR2 from the germline V gene are SGHTA and FQGNSA. The CDR3 bases are TGTGCCAGCAGCTTAGGGATCGGGAGGTCCTCCTACAATGAGCAGTTCTTC. Protein: CASSLGIGRSSYNEQFF. Combining the CDR3 with reference TRBV7-2 and TRBJ2-1 gives the whole variable domain GAGVSQSPSNKVTEKGKDVELRCDPISGHTALYWYRQSLGQGLEFLIYFQGNSAPDKSGLPSDRFSAERTGGSVSTLTIQRTQQEDSAVYLCASSLGIGRSSYNEQFFGPGTRLTVL.

The CDR3 coding sequence is TGTGCCAGCAGGGCTACCTACGAGCAGTACTTC. It yields the protein CASRATYEQYF. The J gene is TRBJ2-7, the V gene TRBV28; D gene unclear. The ends were cut back, 6 bases at V and 2 bases at J, with 5 bases in the middle. This CDR3 has 11 amino acids. Germline assignment: CDR1 MDHEN and CDR2 SYDVKM.

V usage is TRBV28 and J usage is TRBJ2-7, with D possibly being TRBD2 (5 bases). Germline V gene sequence: CDR1 MDHEN, CDR2 SYDVKM. The germline V and J ends were trimmed by 4 bases and 2 bases, with 18 bases remaining between them. This CDR3 has 16 residues. In DNA, the CDR3 is TGTGCCAGCAGTTCCCCATTGAGCGGAAAAACCTACGAGCAGTACTTC. Its protein is CASSSPLSGKTYEQYF.